A single sample gave rise to the 32 T cell receptor beta chains below, sequenced in a study of technical replicates of blood from a few donors. Using immunoSEQ multiplex PCR, the repertoire was profiled, and TCRdb retains in-frame clones only, with some absent. Among approximately 80,000 clones, 98% were seen once, and the ten largest hold around 0.15%. What was sequenced was T cells isolated from PBMCs. Receptors originate from a human donor in good health.

The chain uses TRBV30 and TRBJ1-2; possibly TRBD1 for D (5 bases). The germline V gene has CDR1 GTSNPN and CDR2 SVGIG (reference sequence). V shed 1 base and J shed 5 bases, with 11 bases lying between them. This CDR3 is built from 13 residues. Here the CDR3 reads CAWSGSGGYGYTF. In DNA, the CDR3 is TGTGCCTGGAGTGGATCGGGGGGTTATGGCTACACCTTC. The variable domain in full, completed from reference TRBV30 and TRBJ1-2, reads SQTIHQWPATLVQPVGSPLSLECTVEGTSNPNLYWYRQAAGRGLQLLFYSVGIGQISSEVPQNLSASRPQDRQFILSSKKLLLSDSGFYLCAWSGSGGYGYTFGSGTRLTVV.

V usage is TRBV7-8 and J usage is TRBJ1-5; D is ambiguous. Germline lookup yields CDR1 SGHVS and CDR2 FQNEAQ. Trimming left V 3 bases short and J 3 bases short, with 12 bases between. The CDR3 totals 15 residues. The CDR3 DNA follows: TGTGCCAGCAGCTTTATGATCGGGGACAATCAGCCCCAGCATTTT. Protein: CASSFMIGDNQPQHF.

As DNA, the CDR3 is TGTGCCACCAGCAGAGTTTTGTTGACTAATGGCTACACCTTC. Translated: CATSRVLLTNGYTF. This chain connects TRBV15 to TRBJ1-2; D not resolved. This CDR3 region has 14 residues. The V end was cut by 1 base, the J end by 6 bases, with 12 bases between. From germline, CDR1 is LNHNV and CDR2 YYDKDF (reference sequence).

The chain recombines TRBV19 with TRBJ2-2; 7 bases agree with TRBD1. With V trimmed by 2 bases and J by 10 bases, 10 bases remained unmatched. This CDR3 region has 15 residues. CDR1 is LNHDA, CDR2 SQIVND, per germline (reference sequence). Here the CDR3 DNA reads TGTGCCAGTAGTATACGCCCGACAGGGTTGGAGGAGCTGTTTTTT. Protein: CASSIRPTGLEELFF. Variable domain in full (rest from reference TRBV19 and TRBJ2-2): DGGITQSPKYLFRKEGQNVTLSCEQNLNHDAMYWYRQDPGQGLRLIYYSQIVNDFQKGDIAEGYSVSREKKESFPLTVTSAQKNPTAFYLCASSIRPTGLEELFFGEGSRLTVL.

The chain employs TRBV25-1 and TRBJ1-4, with 12 bases matching TRBD1. Germline V CDR1 and CDR2: MGHDK, SYGVNS. With 4 bases clipped from V and 8 bases from J, the junction kept 14 bases outside the gene matches. The CDR3 consists of 18 residues. CDR3 amino acids: CASSGDRGRGPRVEKLFF. In DNA, the CDR3 is TGTGCCAGCAGTGGGGACAGGGGGCGGGGGCCAAGGGTCGAAAAACTGTTTTTT.

The chain couples TRBV18 to TRBJ2-3, with 11 bases aligning to TRBD2. Trimming at V came to 1 base and at J to 0 bases, leaving 3 bases not matched to a gene. Germline V gene lookup returns CDR1 KGHSH and CDR2 LQKENI. The CDR3 is 17 amino acids. CDR3 residues: CASSPRSGRASTDTQYF. The CDR3 nucleotides are TGTGCCAGCTCACCACGTAGCGGGAGGGCCAGCACAGATACGCAGTATTTT.

CDR3: CASSLRLAGGLGVNNEQFF. DNA for the CDR3: TGCGCCAGCAGCTTGAGACTAGCGGGGGGCCTGGGGGTCAACAATGAGCAGTTCTTC. V usage is TRBV5-1 and J usage is TRBJ2-1, with TRBD2 matching 13 bases. This CDR3 has 19 amino acids. V dropped 1 base and J dropped 5; count of bases not matched to a gene: 12. The V gene's germline CDR1 is SGHRS and CDR2 YFSETQ.

The CDR3 sequence is CASSQGGGRGRPGAAYEQYF. CDR3 coding DNA: TGCGCCAGCAGCCAAGGGGGGGGGCGCGGTCGGCCCGGGGCAGCCTACGAGCAGTACTTC. This sequence joins TRBV4-1 and TRBJ2-7, with D maybe TRBD2 (7 bases). In germline, CDR1 is MGHRA, CDR2 YSYEKL. The CDR3 has 20 amino acids. Trimming pared 1 base from V and 2 bases from J, leaving 27 bases between.

V gene TRBV6-4 combines with J gene TRBJ1-5, with unresolved D. Germline CDR1 MRHNA, CDR2 SNTAGT. V dropped 0 bases and J dropped 4 bases, with 4 bases sitting between them. CDR3 length equals 13 residues. CDR3 DNA sequence: TGTGCCAGCAGTGACTCCAGTAATCAGCCCCAGCATTTT. This sequence encodes CASSDSSNQPQHF.

The rearrangement links TRBV7-3 to TRBJ2-1, with TRBD2 matching over 9 bases. J gave up 7 bases and V 5 bases, and 12 bases lay outside the gene matches. Germline CDR1 SGHTA, CDR2 FQGTGA. The CDR3 extends over 16 amino acids. CDR3 protein: CASSPALAGYWNEQFF. The CDR3 nucleotides read TGTGCCAGCAGCCCCGCCCTAGCGGGGTACTGGAATGAGCAGTTCTTC.

The count of this clone is one. The rearrangement links TRBV6-1 to TRBJ1-2; 7 bases are a match to TRBD1. Looked up from germline, CDR1 is MNHNS and CDR2 is SASEGT. The CDR3 is 14 amino acids. V was clipped by 5 bases and J by 6 bases; unmatched bases: 9. Written as DNA, the CDR3 is TGTGCCAGCAGTTCCGCCGGGACAGATCATGGCTACACCTTC. Translated, it gives CASSSAGTDHGYTF.

This chain uses TRBV7-2 with TRBJ2-3, with D hard to call. V was trimmed by 5 bases and J by 7 bases, leaving 7 bases between them. Germline V gives CDR1 SGHTA, CDR2 FQGNSA. The CDR3 covers 11 residues. The CDR3 sequence is CASSPLHTQYF. CDR3 in DNA: TGTGCCAGCAGCCCACTCCATACGCAGTATTTT.

The rearrangement links TRBV29-1 to TRBJ1-1, with 7 bases matching TRBD1. CDR3 length: 17 amino acids. From germline, CDR1 is SQVTM and CDR2 ANQGSEA. V was pared by 4 bases and J by 5 bases, with 19 bases of the junction left unmatched. CDR3 DNA: TGCAGCGTTGGATTTCGACAGGGTCGGAGTTGGGAGACTGAAGCTTTCTTT. Its translation is CSVGFRQGRSWETEAFF.

The chain joins TRBV30 to TRBJ2-2, with 10 positions matching TRBD1. Germline CDR1 GTSNPN, CDR2 SVGIG (reference sequence). The length of the CDR3 is 14 residues. J was trimmed by 7 bases and V by 6 bases; bases with no gene match: 8. CDR3 bases: TGTGCCTGCACCGGACAGGGGGTCGACGGGGAGCTGTTTTTT. This gives the protein CACTGQGVDGELFF.

The chain carries TRBV5-6 and TRBJ2-7; no clear D gene. CDR3 length: 13 amino acids. Germline lookup yields CDR1 SGHDT and CDR2 YYEEEE. V was clipped by 2 bases and J by 0 bases, with 6 bases between them. The CDR3 here is CASSFPLSYEQYF. The CDR3 nucleotides are TGTGCCAGCAGCTTTCCCCTCTCCTACGAGCAGTACTTC.

The chain has TRBV9 and TRBJ2-1; 11 bases fit TRBD2. Losses at the gene ends were 0 bases for V and 8 bases for J; bases not matched to a gene: 13. The germline V gene encodes CDR1 SGDLS and CDR2 YYNGEE. The CDR3 contains 18 residues. The CDR3 DNA follows: TGTGCCAGCAGCGTAGGACTTCTAGCGGGGGGAGACGTGGATGAGCAGTTCTTC. The encoded protein is CASSVGLLAGGDVDEQFF.

The rearrangement joins TRBV29-1 to TRBJ2-3; TRBD2 matches at 16 bases. The length of the CDR3 is 17 residues. In germline, CDR1 is SQVTM, CDR2 ANQGSEA. With 5 bases clipped from V and 5 bases from J, the junction kept 10 bases outside the gene matches. The CDR3 sequence is CSVTSGGLAGGRDTQYF. For the CDR3, the DNA is TGCAGCGTTACTTCGGGGGGACTAGCGGGGGGGAGAGATACGCAGTATTTT.

The V gene is TRBV15, the J gene TRBJ1-4, with no clear D. Germline V gives CDR1 LNHNV, CDR2 YYDKDF (reference sequence). The CDR3 has 15 residues. V was trimmed by 4 bases and J by 2 bases, leaving 11 bases between them. The CDR3 is CATSMQAETNEKLFF. The CDR3 bases are TGTGCCACCAGCATGCAAGCGGAGACTAATGAAAAACTGTTTTTT.

This clone occurred once. This chain connects TRBV27 to TRBJ1-2, with D possibly matching TRBD1 (5 bases). CDR3 length: 15 residues. Trimming pared 6 bases from V and 6 bases from J, leaving 20 bases between. Germline CDR1 and CDR2: MNHEY and SMNVEV (reference sequence). This chain's CDR3 is CASSSSGGGSDGYTF. In DNA, the CDR3 is TGTGCCAGCAGCAGTTCCGGGGGGGGATCGGATGGCTACACCTTC.

The chain carries TRBV27 and TRBJ1-2, with 7 positions matching TRBD1. After removal of 2 bases from V and 4 bases from J, the junction contained 4 bases not matched to a gene. This CDR3 comprises 14 residues. Germline CDR1 MNHEY, CDR2 SMNVEV (reference sequence). CDR3 sequence (DNA): TGTGCCAGCAGTTTAGGGGGACAGCTCTATGGCTACACCTTC. Protein product: CASSLGGQLYGYTF.

The gene calls are TRBV25-1 and TRBJ1-1, with 7 bases identical to TRBD1. Germline lookup yields CDR1 MGHDK and CDR2 SYGVNS. This CDR3 has 12 amino acids. V shed 7 bases, J shed 5 bases, and the junction held 4 bases outside the gene matches. CDR3 nucleotides: TGTGCCAGCACGACAGGGAGGACTGAAGCTTTCTTT. Encoded protein: CASTTGRTEAFF.

The rearrangement uses TRBV2 and TRBJ2-1; 11 bases are shared with TRBD2. After removal of 7 bases from V and 7 bases from J, the junction contained 12 bases not matched to a gene. The CDR3 has 16 residues. Germline-derived CDR1 and CDR2 are SNHLY and FYNNEI. CDR3 in DNA: TGTGCCAGCAATCCTACTAGCGGGAGTTCTAAGAATGAGCAGTTCTTC. Translated: CASNPTSGSSKNEQFF.

This sequence joins TRBV18 and TRBJ2-3, with D possibly matching TRBD2 (5 bases). This CDR3 has 18 amino acids. The V and J ends lost 6 bases and 0 bases respectively, with 22 bases between them. Germline V CDR1 and CDR2: KGHSH, LQKENI. The CDR3 region has the DNA TGTGCCAGCTCGGGAGAAGTCAAAACTCACCCAAGCACAGATACGCAGTATTTT. Its translation is CASSGEVKTHPSTDTQYF. The full variable domain, its missing parts supplied by reference TRBV18 and TRBJ2-3, is NAGVMQNPRHLVRRRGQEARLRCSPMKGHSHVYWYRQLPEEGLKFMVYLQKENIIDESGMPKERFSAEFPKEGPSILRIQQVVRGDSAAYFCASSGEVKTHPSTDTQYFGPGTRLTVL.

The chain joins TRBV5-1 to TRBJ2-7; 9 bases are shared with TRBD1. This CDR3 spans 14 amino acids. The germline V gene has CDR1 SGHRS and CDR2 YFSETQ. The junction had 5 bases not matched to a gene; V was cut back by 5 bases and J by 2 bases. The CDR3: CASSYDRGAYEQYF. CDR3 coding DNA: TGCGCCAGCAGTTACGACAGGGGGGCCTACGAGCAGTACTTC.

The genes are TRBV21-1 and TRBJ1-4; whether TRBD1, the table's D call, matches the DNA was not checked. TRBV21-1 is noted as a pseudogene. This CDR3 contains 16 residues. CDR3 nucleotide sequence: TGTGCCAGCAGCAATTCGAGGGGGACAGAGGGTGAAAAACTGTTTTTT. Its protein is CASSNSRGTEGEKLFF.

The chain is built from TRBV27 and TRBJ1-5; D is possibly TRBD1 (5 bases). Germline loops: CDR1 MNHEY, CDR2 SMNVEV (reference sequence). V dropped 5 bases and J dropped 5 bases, with 16 bases sitting between them. This CDR3 contains 15 residues. The CDR3 loop reads CASSPRDPLYQPQHF. CDR3 DNA sequence: TGTGCCAGCAGTCCGCGGGACCCCTTGTATCAGCCCCAGCATTTT.

The gene calls are TRBV4-2 and TRBJ2-2; 7 bases fit TRBD1. Germline V gives CDR1 LGHNA, CDR2 YNFKEQ. The CDR3 sequence is 13 residues long. The V segment lost 9 bases and the J segment 6 bases; nucleotides outside the gene matches: 7. CDR3 region: CASLRGGSGELFF. The CDR3 DNA sequence: TGTGCCAGTTTAAGAGGGGGCTCCGGGGAGCTGTTTTTT.

This chain links TRBV30 with TRBJ2-5; 10 nucleotides agree with TRBD2. CDR3 length equals 20 residues. V shed 4 bases, J shed 2 bases, and the junction held 22 bases outside the gene matches. Germline V gene data show CDR1 as GTSNPN and CDR2 as SVGIG (reference sequence). The CDR3 nucleotides read TGTGCCTGGACCCCGTGGGGGCTAGCGGGGGCGAATGGCGATCAAGAGACCCAGTACTTC. Protein product: CAWTPWGLAGANGDQETQYF.

The chain employs TRBV10-3 and TRBJ2-2; 7 nucleotides align to TRBD2. The CDR3 covers 15 residues. From germline, CDR1 is ENHRY and CDR2 SYGVKD. The junction had 10 bases not matched to a gene; V was cut back by 7 bases and J by 5 bases. CDR3 sequence (DNA): TGTGCCATCATGGACGGCGGGAGAGGGACCGGGGAGCTGTTTTTT. It encodes CAIMDGGRGTGELFF.

V gene TRBV7-6 combines with J gene TRBJ2-2; D not certain. The CDR3 covers 14 residues. V lost 2 bases and J lost 3, with 7 bases in between. Per germline, CDR1 SGHVS and CDR2 FNYEAQ. The CDR3 nucleotides are TGTGCCAGCAGCTTATCCAGTGACACCGGGGAGCTGTTTTTT. Protein sequence: CASSLSSDTGELFF.

The rearrangement uses TRBV5-1 and TRBJ2-1; TRBD2 aligns across 14 bases. Germline CDR1 is SGHRS and CDR2 is YFSETQ. V lost 4 bases and J lost 9; bases outside the gene matches: 6. The CDR3 runs to 15 residues. The CDR3 DNA reads as TGCGCCAGCAGCCAGAGGACTAGCGGGAGGCCTGAGCAGTTCTTC. Translating gives CASSQRTSGRPEQFF.

The rearrangement uses TRBV29-1 and TRBJ1-2; TRBD1 is a possible D gene (6 bases). The germline V gene encodes CDR1 SQVTM and CDR2 ANQGSEA. CDR3 length: 13 residues. The V gene lost 5 bases and the J gene lost 7 bases, with 17 bases spanning the gap. CDR3 loop: CSVTEGGGGGYTF. The CDR3 DNA reads TGCAGCGTTACCGAGGGAGGGGGTGGTGGCTACACCTTC.